The rows below give T cell receptor beta chains drawn from one sample of a study of blood T cell repertoires in COVID-19. Profiled with immunoSEQ multiplex PCR; TCRdb holds only in-frame clones, not every one. The sample lists 100,000 to 150,000 clones, 86% seen once, with around 4.2% in the top ten. Source material: peripheral blood. The receptors were gathered from a man between 40 and 49 years old with acute or convalescent COVID-19. The CDR3 runs from the conserved cysteine through the conserved F or W. Fields, in order: CDR3 protein, J gene, V gene.

CDR3aa: CASLGAPNTEAFF; j_gene: TRBJ1-1; v_gene: TRBV2
CDR3aa: CASKSPSFDYNEQFF; j_gene: TRBJ2-1; v_gene: TRBV2
CDR3aa: CASSPGSSGVGNTEAFF; j_gene: TRBJ1-1; v_gene: TRBV18
CDR3aa: CASSPGAGGALNEQFF; j_gene: TRBJ2-1; v_gene: TRBV4-3
CDR3aa: CASSLGGNSPLHF; j_gene: TRBJ1-6; v_gene: TRBV7-3
CDR3aa: CASSFSLYNEQFF; j_gene: TRBJ2-1; v_gene: TRBV12-3/TRBV12-4
CDR3aa: CASSRLAGGLEDTQYF; j_gene: TRBJ2-3; v_gene: TRBV5-4
CDR3aa: CASRPGKGAEAFF; j_gene: TRBJ1-1; v_gene: TRBV5-4
CDR3aa: CASSVEQGGYGYTF; j_gene: TRBJ1-2; v_gene: TRBV9
CDR3aa: CASSYRDRDQPQHF; j_gene: TRBJ1-5; v_gene: TRBV6-5
CDR3aa: CARSLDRATNEKLFF; j_gene: TRBJ1-4; v_gene: TRBV5-3
CDR3aa: CASSRNQRGLRNTGELFF; j_gene: TRBJ2-2; v_gene: TRBV5-1
CDR3aa: CASSLREAVYEQYF; j_gene: TRBJ2-7; v_gene: TRBV7-9
CDR3aa: CASSLQGTGVLTEAFF; j_gene: TRBJ1-1; v_gene: TRBV5-1
CDR3aa: CASSLTGGTDTQYF; j_gene: TRBJ2-3; v_gene: TRBV9
CDR3aa: CASSFRGTGDTEAFF; j_gene: TRBJ1-1; v_gene: TRBV5-8
CDR3aa: CATSDRDRAETQYF; j_gene: TRBJ2-5; v_gene: TRBV24-1
CDR3aa: CASSYGRDTEAFF; j_gene: TRBJ1-1; v_gene: TRBV6-6
CDR3aa: CSVESQGDTEAFF; j_gene: TRBJ1-1; v_gene: TRBV29-1
CDR3aa: CASKGQIYNEQFF; j_gene: TRBJ2-1; v_gene: TRBV27
CDR3aa: CASSLNSQETQYF; j_gene: TRBJ2-5; v_gene: TRBV11-3
CDR3aa: CASSLALGLLYNEQFF; j_gene: TRBJ2-1; v_gene: TRBV3-1/TRBV3-2
CDR3aa: CATSDWTVKNGYTF; j_gene: TRBJ1-2; v_gene: TRBV24-1
CDR3aa: CASSQRGGYTF; j_gene: TRBJ1-2; v_gene: TRBV9
CDR3aa: CASSPTESSGNTIYF; j_gene: TRBJ1-3; v_gene: TRBV5-1
CDR3aa: CASSQEWGQAFF; j_gene: TRBJ1-1; v_gene: TRBV27
CDR3aa: CASSPLDRTEAFF; j_gene: TRBJ1-1; v_gene: TRBV27
CDR3aa: CASRWGGSGNTIYF; j_gene: TRBJ1-3; v_gene: TRBV6-5
CDR3aa: CASSLGGVGGGQPQHF; j_gene: TRBJ1-5; v_gene: TRBV4-1
CDR3aa: CASSLWPNYGYTF; j_gene: TRBJ1-2; v_gene: TRBV27
CDR3aa: CASSQDFYGDYGYTF; j_gene: TRBJ1-2; v_gene: TRBV4-2
CDR3aa: CASSLISGRSTDTQYF; j_gene: TRBJ2-3; v_gene: TRBV14
CDR3aa: CASSWGPQGRGEAFF; j_gene: TRBJ1-1; v_gene: TRBV7-2
CDR3aa: CASSPGGRGAGELFF; j_gene: TRBJ2-2; v_gene: TRBV5-4
CDR3aa: CASSEDRAQPQHF; j_gene: TRBJ1-5; v_gene: TRBV2
CDR3aa: CASSIKQGWSTGELFF; j_gene: TRBJ2-2; v_gene: TRBV7-2
CDR3aa: CASSPGGNTGELFF; j_gene: TRBJ2-2; v_gene: TRBV18
CDR3aa: CAASGNQDSPLHF; j_gene: TRBJ1-6; v_gene: TRBV30
CDR3aa: CASSPHRTLVSYNEQFF; j_gene: TRBJ2-1; v_gene: TRBV7-2
CDR3aa: CASRTGSDSPLHF; j_gene: TRBJ1-6; v_gene: TRBV6-5
CDR3aa: CASRRSTNNYGYTF; j_gene: TRBJ1-2; v_gene: TRBV2
CDR3aa: CASSSPAGLRGYTF; j_gene: TRBJ1-2; v_gene: TRBV11-2
CDR3aa: CASSLAVGSTEAFF; j_gene: TRBJ1-1; v_gene: TRBV7-2
CDR3aa: CASSESKPGRVGEQYF; j_gene: TRBJ2-7; v_gene: TRBV10-2
CDR3aa: CAWMAGARVGEQFF; j_gene: TRBJ2-1; v_gene: TRBV30
CDR3aa: CASRQGNNRSPLHF; j_gene: TRBJ1-6; v_gene: TRBV6-5
CDR3aa: CASSFRGGESYNEQFF; j_gene: TRBJ2-1; v_gene: TRBV7-3
CDR3aa: CASSQRDRAGNTIYF; j_gene: TRBJ1-3; v_gene: TRBV3-1/TRBV3-2
CDR3aa: CASSENRGRTGELFF; j_gene: TRBJ2-2; v_gene: TRBV6-1
CDR3aa: CASTATGRGNTEAFF; j_gene: TRBJ1-1; v_gene: TRBV19
CDR3aa: CASSPKLHTEAFF; j_gene: TRBJ1-1; v_gene: TRBV18
CDR3aa: CASIPNRGRETQYF; j_gene: TRBJ2-5; v_gene: TRBV7-9
CDR3aa: CATSRGRGSNYGYTF; j_gene: TRBJ1-2; v_gene: TRBV15